In this sample, the clone carrying this T cell receptor (beta chain) turned up a few times. Its antigen is undetermined. The data stem from a study of beta chain features in type 1 diabetes. Findings of the study overall: Among type 1 diabetes patients, VDJ junctions had fewer insertions and more deletions. Researchers reported that naive, central memory and Treg TCRB repertoires appeared more similar in patients than in healthy donors. It was possible that PCR favored shorter templates, equally so in patients and controls.

Sequenced material consisted of expressed TCRB transcripts (all of the isolated RNA was reverse transcribed). Sequenced by immunoSEQ multiplex PCR; TCRdb stores in-frame clones only, minus some. The sample yields around 310,000 clones, about 10% seen once. The CDR3 extends over 15 amino acids. V was pared by 6 bases and J by 2 bases, with 7 bases of the junction left unmatched. Germline CDR1 MNHEY, CDR2 SVGAGI. Purity of each sorted population was above 95%. The chain recombines TRBV6-5 with TRBJ2-3; 8 bases map to TRBD2. This sequence originates from a woman aged 25-40 years in good health. The sample consisted of naive CD4+ T cells from blood. Written as DNA, the CDR3 is TGTGCCAGCAGGTACCGGGGGGGACACACAGATACGCAGTATTTT. It is translated as CASRYRGGHTDTQYF.